This section outlines one T cell receptor beta chain sequence together with its context. The antigen is undetermined. A J-beta primer mix and a sample-barcoded 5' primer were used in a second PCR of about 6 to 12 cycles. Researchers report that a template-switch adaptor with 12 random nucleotides tagged each cDNA molecule. TCRdb reprocessed the 5' RACE reads with MiXCR, giving one entry per CDR3 protein. Here the sample spans about 640,000 distinct CDR3 sequences, under 70% being singletons. CDR1 is MDHEN, CDR2 SYDVKM, per germline. CDR3 length equals 14 residues. V was clipped by 6 bases and J by 5 bases, with 13 bases between them. About 10 milliliters of peripheral blood were drawn from each donor. This specimen belongs to a study of blood T cells in healthy people across ages. Regarding the study as a whole: Older age went with lower TCR beta diversity per million T cells, in a roughly linear way. Naive CD4+ cells and diversity were both higher in long-lived donors than in aged donors.

The V gene is TRBV28, the J gene TRBJ1-4; tentative D call: TRBD1 (6 bases). This clonotype originated in a man in his 60s in good health. Sequencing used blood. In DNA, the CDR3 is TGTGCCAGCAGCGTCGCAGGGGACAATGAAAAACTGTTTTTT. As protein: CASSVAGDNEKLFF.